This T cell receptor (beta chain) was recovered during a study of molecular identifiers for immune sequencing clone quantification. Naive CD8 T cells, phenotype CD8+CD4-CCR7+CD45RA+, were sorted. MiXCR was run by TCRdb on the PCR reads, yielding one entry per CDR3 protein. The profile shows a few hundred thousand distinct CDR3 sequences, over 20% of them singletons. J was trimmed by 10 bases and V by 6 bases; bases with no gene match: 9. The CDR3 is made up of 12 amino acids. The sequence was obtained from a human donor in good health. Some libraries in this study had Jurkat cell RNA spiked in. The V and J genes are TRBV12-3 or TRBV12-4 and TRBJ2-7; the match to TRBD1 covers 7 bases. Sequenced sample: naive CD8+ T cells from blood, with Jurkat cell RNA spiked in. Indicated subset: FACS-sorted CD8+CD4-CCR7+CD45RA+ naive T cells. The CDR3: CASSLTGFEQYF. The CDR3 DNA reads TGTGCCAGCAGCTTGACAGGGTTTGAACAGTACTTC.